This T cell receptor beta chain was observed in a study of siplizumab effects on memory and regulatory T cells. Notes on the study in general: Siplizumab produced a significant reduction in alloreactive sequences that were traceable to unstimulated CD4+ memory cells. Relative to controls at more than 25%, mappable alloreactive CD4+ clones exhibited a mean Treg-derived proportion of less than 70% with siplizumab. It seemed that naive T cells were more diverse than memory cells and were major contributors to the alloresponse.

V was trimmed by 3 bases and J by 2 bases, leaving 7 bases between them. Germline CDR1 reads KGHSH; CDR2 reads LQKENI. The CDR3 consists of 13 residues. Produced via immunoSEQ multiplex PCR; TCRdb's table is partial and in-frame only. Of about 26,000 clones in the sample, 84% were seen once. In the case of this clone: Its antigen remains unknown.

Sequences were obtained from memory CD4+ T cells sorted from blood. The clonotype comes from a human donor in good health. V gene TRBV18 combines with J gene TRBJ1-1; D is ambiguous. The CDR3 region has the DNA TGTGCCAGCTCACCGACATCTAACACTGAAGCTTTCTTT. This sequence encodes CASSPTSNTEAFF.